This T cell receptor beta chain was found in a study of beta chain features in type 1 diabetes. Overall study context: Regarding age, gender and cell yields, patients proved similar to healthy donors.

The CDR3 is 15 residues long. Trimming shortened V by 0 bases and J by 3 bases, and 11 bases separated the two germline ends. Germline V gene sequence: CDR1 MGHRA, CDR2 YSYEKL. Regarding this clone: Antigen unknown.

The whole isolated RNA underwent reverse transcription, so sequencing captured expressed TCRB transcripts. Clones were sequenced by immunoSEQ multiplex PCR, and TCRdb holds only the in-frame ones, with some missing. The sample lists 150,000 to 200,000 clones; roughly 65% were seen once. Study-wide points: Patients with type 1 diabetes carried fewer insertions and had more deletions at their VDJ junctions. Among patients with Type 1 diabetes, TCRB CDR3s were moderately but significantly shorter in every one of the four CD4+ subsets.

By way of CD45RO/CCR7/CD25/CD127/CD95/CD27, the CD4+ regulatory, stem cell-like memory, central memory and naive cells were sorted. Purities in excess of 98% were seen in all sorted populations. Sequenced: naive CD4+ T cells from blood. The TCR was taken from a man aged 25-40 years with type 1 diabetes. The chain combines TRBV4-1 with TRBJ2-5, with D tentatively TRBD2 (6 bases). For the CDR3, the DNA is TGCGCCAGCAGCCAAGATCCAAGGAGGGAAGAGACCCAGTACTTC. Amino acids: CASSQDPRREETQYF.